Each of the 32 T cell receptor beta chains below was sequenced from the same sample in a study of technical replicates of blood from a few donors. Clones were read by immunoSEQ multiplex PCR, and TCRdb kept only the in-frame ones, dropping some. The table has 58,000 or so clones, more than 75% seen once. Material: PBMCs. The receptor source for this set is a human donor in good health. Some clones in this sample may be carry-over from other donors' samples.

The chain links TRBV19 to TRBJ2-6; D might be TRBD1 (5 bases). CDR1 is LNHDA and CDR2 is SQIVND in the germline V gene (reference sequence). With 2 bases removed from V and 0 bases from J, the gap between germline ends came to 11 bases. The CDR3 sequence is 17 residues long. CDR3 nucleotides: TGTGCCAGTAGTATACCACTACAGGTCTCTGGGGCCAACGTCCTGACTTTC. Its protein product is CASSIPLQVSGANVLTF.

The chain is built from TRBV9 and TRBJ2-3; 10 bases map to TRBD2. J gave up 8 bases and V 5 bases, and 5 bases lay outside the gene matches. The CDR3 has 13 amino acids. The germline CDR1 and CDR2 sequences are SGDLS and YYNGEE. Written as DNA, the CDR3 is TGTGCCAGCAGAGAGCGGGGGGGCCTTACGCAGTATTTT. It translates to CASRERGGLTQYF. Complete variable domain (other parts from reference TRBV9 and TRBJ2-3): DSGVTQTPKHLITATGQRVTLRCSPRSGDLSVYWYQQSLDQGLQFLIQYYNGEERAKGNILERFSAQQFPDLHSELNLSSLELGDSALYFCASRERGGLTQYFGPGTRLTVL.

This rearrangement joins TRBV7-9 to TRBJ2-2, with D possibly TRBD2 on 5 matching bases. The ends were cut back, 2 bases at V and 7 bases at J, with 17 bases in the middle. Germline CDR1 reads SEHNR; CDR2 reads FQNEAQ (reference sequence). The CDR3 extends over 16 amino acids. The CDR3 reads CASSLPGSLSDGELFF. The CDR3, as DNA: TGTGCCAGCAGCTTACCGGGATCCCTTTCTGACGGGGAGCTGTTTTTT.

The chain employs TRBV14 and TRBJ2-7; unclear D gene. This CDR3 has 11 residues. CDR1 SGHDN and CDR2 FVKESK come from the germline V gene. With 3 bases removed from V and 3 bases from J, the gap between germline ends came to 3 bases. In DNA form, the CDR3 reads TGTGCCAGCAGCCATAACTACGAGCAGTACTTC. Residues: CASSHNYEQYF. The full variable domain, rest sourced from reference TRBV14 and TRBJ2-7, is EAGVTQFPSHSVIEKGQTVTLRCDPISGHDNLYWYRRVMGKEIKFLLHFVKESKQDESGMPNNRFLAERTGGTYSTLKVQPAELEDSGVYFCASSHNYEQYFGPGTRLTVT.

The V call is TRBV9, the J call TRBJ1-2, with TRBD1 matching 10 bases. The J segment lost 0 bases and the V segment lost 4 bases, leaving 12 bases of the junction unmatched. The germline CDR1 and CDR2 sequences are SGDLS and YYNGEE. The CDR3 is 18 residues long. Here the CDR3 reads CASSSRTGGGLANYGYTF. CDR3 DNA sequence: TGTGCCAGCAGCTCACGGACAGGGGGGGGACTAGCTAACTATGGCTACACCTTC.

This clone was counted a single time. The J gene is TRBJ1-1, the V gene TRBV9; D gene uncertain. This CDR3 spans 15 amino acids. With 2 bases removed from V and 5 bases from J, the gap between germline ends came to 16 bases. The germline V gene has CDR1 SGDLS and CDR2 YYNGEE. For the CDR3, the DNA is TGTGCCAGCAGCGTTGAGAGTGGGCGATCAACTGAAGCTTTCTTT. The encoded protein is CASSVESGRSTEAFF. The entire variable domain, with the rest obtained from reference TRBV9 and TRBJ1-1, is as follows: DSGVTQTPKHLITATGQRVTLRCSPRSGDLSVYWYQQSLDQGLQFLIQYYNGEERAKGNILERFSAQQFPDLHSELNLSSLELGDSALYFCASSVESGRSTEAFFGQGTRLTVV.

The CDR3, as DNA: TGTGCCAGCAGCCAGCGGGACAGGAGCACAGATACGCAGTATTTT. This encodes CASSQRDRSTDTQYF. The V and J genes are TRBV7-8 and TRBJ2-3, with D tentatively TRBD1 (8 bases). Germline V gives CDR1 SGHVS, CDR2 FQNEAQ. The V end lost 5 bases, the J end lost 0 bases, and 12 bases lay between the germline ends. The CDR3 covers 15 residues.

This CDR3 is CASSQSVTTGTTEAFF. Written as DNA, the CDR3 is TGCGCCAGCAGCCAATCGGTGACGACAGGGACAACTGAAGCTTTCTTT. This chain uses TRBV4-3 with TRBJ1-1, with 7 bases aligning to TRBD1. This CDR3 is built from 16 residues. Germline CDR1 is LGHNA and CDR2 is YSLEER. Trimming cost V 2 bases and J 5 bases; bases outside gene matches: 11.

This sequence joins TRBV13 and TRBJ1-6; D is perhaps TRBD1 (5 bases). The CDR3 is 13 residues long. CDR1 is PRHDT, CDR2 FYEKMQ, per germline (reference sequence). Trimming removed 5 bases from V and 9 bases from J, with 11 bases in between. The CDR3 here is CASSPSRGSPLHF. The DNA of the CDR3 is TGTGCCAGCAGCCCCTCTAGGGGTTCACCCCTCCACTTT.

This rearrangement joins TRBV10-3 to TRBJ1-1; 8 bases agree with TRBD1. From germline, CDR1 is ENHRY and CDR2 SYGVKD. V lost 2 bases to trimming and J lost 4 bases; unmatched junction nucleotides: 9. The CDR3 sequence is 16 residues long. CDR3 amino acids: CAISELAGGGITEAFF. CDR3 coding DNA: TGTGCCATCAGTGAGCTGGCAGGGGGCGGGATCACTGAAGCTTTCTTT.

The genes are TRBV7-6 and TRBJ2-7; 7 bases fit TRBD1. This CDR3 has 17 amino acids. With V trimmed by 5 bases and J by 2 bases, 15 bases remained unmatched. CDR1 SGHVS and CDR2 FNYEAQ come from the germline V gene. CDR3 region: CASSLHWTGTRTYEQYF. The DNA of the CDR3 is TGTGCCAGCAGCCTTCACTGGACAGGCACACGTACCTACGAGCAGTACTTC.

CDR3 coding DNA: TGTGCCAGCAGCGGGACTAGCGGGCCGGCGGAGACCCAGTACTTC. Amino acids: CASSGTSGPAETQYF. The chain joins TRBV5-4 to TRBJ2-5, with 12 bases identical to TRBD2. CDR3 size: 15 residues. Germline V gene sequence: CDR1 SGHNT, CDR2 YYREEE (reference sequence). V gave up 4 bases and J gave up 5 bases; unmatched junction bases: 6.

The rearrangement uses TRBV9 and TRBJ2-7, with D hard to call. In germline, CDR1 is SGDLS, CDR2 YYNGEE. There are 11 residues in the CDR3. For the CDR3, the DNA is TGTGCGCGACTCTGGGTTTGGGAGCAGTACTTC. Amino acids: CARLWVWEQYF.

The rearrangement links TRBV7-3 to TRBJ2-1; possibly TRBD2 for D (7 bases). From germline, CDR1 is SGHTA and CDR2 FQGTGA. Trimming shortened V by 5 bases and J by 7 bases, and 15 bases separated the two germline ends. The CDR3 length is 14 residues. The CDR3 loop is CASSPGGPGNEQFF. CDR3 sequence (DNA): TGTGCCAGCAGCCCGGGGGGCCCAGGGAATGAGCAGTTCTTC.

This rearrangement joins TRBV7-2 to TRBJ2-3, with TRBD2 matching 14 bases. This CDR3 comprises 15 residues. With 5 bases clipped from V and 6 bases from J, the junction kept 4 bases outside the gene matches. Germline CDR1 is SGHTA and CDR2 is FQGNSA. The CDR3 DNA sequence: TGTGCCAGCAGCAGGACTAGCGGGGGGAGCGATACGCAGTATTTT. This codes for CASSRTSGGSDTQYF.

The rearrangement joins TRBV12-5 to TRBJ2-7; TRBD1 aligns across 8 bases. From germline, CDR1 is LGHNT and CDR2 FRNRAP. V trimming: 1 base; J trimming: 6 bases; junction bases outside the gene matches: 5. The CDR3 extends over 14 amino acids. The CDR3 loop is CASGLDQGASEQYF. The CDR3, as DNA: TGTGCTAGTGGTTTGGACCAGGGGGCCTCCGAGCAGTACTTC. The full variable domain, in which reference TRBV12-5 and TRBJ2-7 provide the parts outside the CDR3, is DARVTQTPRHKVTEMGQEVTMRCQPILGHNTVFWYRQTMMQGLELLAYFRNRAPLDDSGMPKDRFSAEMPDATLATLKIQPSEPRDSAVYFCASGLDQGASEQYFGPGTRLTVT.

The CDR3 is CASSSYLRQGADEQYF. The CDR3, as DNA: TGCGCCAGCAGCTCATACCTAAGACAGGGTGCCGACGAGCAGTACTTC. V and J are TRBV5-1 and TRBJ2-7; 7 bases fit TRBD1. This CDR3 spans 16 amino acids. J was trimmed by 5 bases and V by 3 bases; bases with no gene match: 14. Germline V gene sequence: CDR1 SGHRS, CDR2 YFSETQ.

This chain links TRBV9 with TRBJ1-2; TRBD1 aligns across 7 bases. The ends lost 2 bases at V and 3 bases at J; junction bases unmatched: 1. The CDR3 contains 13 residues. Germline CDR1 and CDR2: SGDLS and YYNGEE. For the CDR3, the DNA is TGTGCCAGCAGCGTCGACAGGGACTATGGCTACACCTTC. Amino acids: CASSVDRDYGYTF.

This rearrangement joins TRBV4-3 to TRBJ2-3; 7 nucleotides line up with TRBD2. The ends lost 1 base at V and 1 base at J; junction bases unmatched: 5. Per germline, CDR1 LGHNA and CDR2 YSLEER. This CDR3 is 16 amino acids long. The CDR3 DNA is TGCGCCAGCAGCCAAGGCGTAGGACTAGGCACAGATACGCAGTATTTT. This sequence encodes CASSQGVGLGTDTQYF.

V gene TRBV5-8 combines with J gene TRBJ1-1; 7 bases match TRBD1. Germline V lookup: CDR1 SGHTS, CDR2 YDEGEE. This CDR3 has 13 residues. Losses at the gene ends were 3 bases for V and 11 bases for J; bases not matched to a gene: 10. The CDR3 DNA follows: TGTGCCAGCAGCTACCGGGACAGAGGGACGGCTTTCTTT. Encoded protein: CASSYRDRGTAFF.

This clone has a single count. The CDR3 here is CASSLIGVEEKLFF. The CDR3 DNA reads TGCGCCAGCAGCTTGATAGGGGTGGAGGAAAAACTGTTTTTT. The chain joins TRBV5-1 to TRBJ1-4; TRBD1 might be the D (5 bases). The CDR3 length is 14 residues. Germline CDR1 and CDR2: SGHRS and YFSETQ. Between the trimmed V and J ends, which lost 1 base and 8 bases, there was a span of 12 bases.

This CDR3 reads CASSQDQATEAFF. CDR3 DNA: TGCGCCAGCAGCCAAGATCAGGCCACTGAAGCTTTCTTT. The V gene is TRBV4-3, the J gene TRBJ1-1; D remains ambiguous. CDR1 and CDR2 from the germline V gene are LGHNA and YSLEER. The length of the CDR3 is 13 residues. V was shortened by 0 bases and J by 4 bases, with 6 bases between the two germline ends.

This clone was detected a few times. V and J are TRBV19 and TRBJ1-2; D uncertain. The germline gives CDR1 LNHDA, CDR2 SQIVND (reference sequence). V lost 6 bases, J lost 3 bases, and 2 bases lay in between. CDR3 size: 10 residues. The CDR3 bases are TGTGCCAGTAGCGACTATGGCTACACCTTC. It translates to CASSDYGYTF.

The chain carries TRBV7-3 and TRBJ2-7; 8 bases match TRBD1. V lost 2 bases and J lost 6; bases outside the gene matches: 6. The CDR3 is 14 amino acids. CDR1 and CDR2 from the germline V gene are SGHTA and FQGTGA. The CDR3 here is CASSLGTGSSEQYF. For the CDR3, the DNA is TGTGCCAGCAGCTTAGGGACAGGATCTTCCGAGCAGTACTTC.

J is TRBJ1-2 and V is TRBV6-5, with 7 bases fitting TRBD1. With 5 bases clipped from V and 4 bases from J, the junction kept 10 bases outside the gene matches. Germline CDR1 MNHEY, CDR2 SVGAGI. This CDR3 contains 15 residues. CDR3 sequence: CASSKTRGKGYGYTF. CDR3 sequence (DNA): TGTGCCAGCAGTAAAACCAGGGGGAAGGGCTATGGCTACACCTTC.

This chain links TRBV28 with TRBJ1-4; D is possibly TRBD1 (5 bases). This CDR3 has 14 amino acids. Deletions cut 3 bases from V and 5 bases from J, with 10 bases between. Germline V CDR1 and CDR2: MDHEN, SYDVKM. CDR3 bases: TGTGCCAGCAGTTTCAGGGCCCCCAATGAAAAACTGTTTTTT. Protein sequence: CASSFRAPNEKLFF.

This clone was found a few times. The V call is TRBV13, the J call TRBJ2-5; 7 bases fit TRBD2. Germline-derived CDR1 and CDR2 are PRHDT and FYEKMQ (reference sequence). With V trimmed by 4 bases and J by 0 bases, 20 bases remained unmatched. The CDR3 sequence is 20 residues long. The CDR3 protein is CASSSAGPQRDVPYQETQYF. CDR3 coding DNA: TGTGCCAGCAGCTCCGCGGGGCCCCAGCGGGATGTCCCCTACCAAGAGACCCAGTACTTC. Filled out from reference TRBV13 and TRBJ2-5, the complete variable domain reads AAGVIQSPRHLIKEKRETATLKCYPIPRHDTVYWYQQGPGQDPQFLISFYEKMQSDKGSIPDRFSAQQFSDYHSELNMSSLELGDSALYFCASSSAGPQRDVPYQETQYFGPGTRLLVL.

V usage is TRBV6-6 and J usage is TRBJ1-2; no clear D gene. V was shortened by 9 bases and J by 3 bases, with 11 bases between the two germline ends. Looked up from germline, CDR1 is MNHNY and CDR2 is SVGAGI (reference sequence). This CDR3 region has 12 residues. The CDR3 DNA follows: TGTGCCAGTAGGACGGGGTACTATGGCTACACCTTC. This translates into CASRTGYYGYTF.

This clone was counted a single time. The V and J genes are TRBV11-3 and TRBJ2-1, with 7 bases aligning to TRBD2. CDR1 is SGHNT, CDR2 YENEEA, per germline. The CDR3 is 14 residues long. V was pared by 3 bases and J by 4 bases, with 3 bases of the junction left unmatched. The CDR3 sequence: CASSFGTTYNEQFF. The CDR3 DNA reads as TGTGCCAGCAGCTTCGGGACTACGTACAATGAGCAGTTCTTC.

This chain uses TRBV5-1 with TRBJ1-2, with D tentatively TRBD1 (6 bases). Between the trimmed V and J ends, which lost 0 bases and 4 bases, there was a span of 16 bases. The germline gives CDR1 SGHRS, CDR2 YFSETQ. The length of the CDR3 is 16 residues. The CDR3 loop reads CASSLGIGGKIYGYTF. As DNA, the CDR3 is TGCGCCAGCAGCTTGGGCATAGGGGGAAAAATCTATGGCTACACCTTC.

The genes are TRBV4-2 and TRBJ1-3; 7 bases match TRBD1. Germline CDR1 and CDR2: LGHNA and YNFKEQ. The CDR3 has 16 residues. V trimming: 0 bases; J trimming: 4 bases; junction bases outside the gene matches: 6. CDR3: CASSQEVRGSGNTIYF. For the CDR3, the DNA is TGTGCCAGCAGCCAAGAAGTCAGGGGGTCGGGAAACACCATATATTTT.

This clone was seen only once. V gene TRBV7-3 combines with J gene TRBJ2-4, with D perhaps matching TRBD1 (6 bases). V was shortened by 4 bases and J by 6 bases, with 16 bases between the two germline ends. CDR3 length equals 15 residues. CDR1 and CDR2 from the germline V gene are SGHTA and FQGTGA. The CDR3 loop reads CASSSDWGPGNIQYF. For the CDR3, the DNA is TGTGCCAGCAGCTCGGACTGGGGGCCAGGAAACATTCAGTACTTC.